The sequence of this T cell receptor beta chain was determined in a study of blood T cell repertoires in COVID-19. Profiled with immunoSEQ multiplex PCR; TCRdb holds only in-frame clones, not every one. The sample has fewer than 350,000 clones, 85% seen once. V was clipped by 6 bases and J by 2 bases, with 11 bases between them. Germline V gives CDR1 SGHDN, CDR2 FVKESK. CDR3 length: 14 residues. This receptor was identified in a woman in her 30s who had been exposed to COVID-19. V usage is TRBV14 and J usage is TRBJ1-3; D gene unclear. The source material was PBMCs or T cells enriched from blood (not recorded which). The CDR3 DNA reads TGTGCCAGCAGAAATTCCGGGGCTGGAAACACCATATATTTT. Its translation is CASRNSGAGNTIYF.